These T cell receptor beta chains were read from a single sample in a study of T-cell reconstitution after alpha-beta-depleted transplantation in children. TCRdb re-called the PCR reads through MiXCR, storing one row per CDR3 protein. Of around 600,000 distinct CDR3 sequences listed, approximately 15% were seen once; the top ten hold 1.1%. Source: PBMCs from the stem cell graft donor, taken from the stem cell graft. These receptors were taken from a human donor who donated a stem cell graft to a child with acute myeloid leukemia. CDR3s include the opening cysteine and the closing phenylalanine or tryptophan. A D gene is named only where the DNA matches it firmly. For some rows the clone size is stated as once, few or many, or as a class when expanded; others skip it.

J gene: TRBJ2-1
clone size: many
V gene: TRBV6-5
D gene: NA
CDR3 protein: CASSYVTGNEQFF
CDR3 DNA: TGTGCCAGCAGTTACGTAACAGGGAATGAGCAGTTCTTC

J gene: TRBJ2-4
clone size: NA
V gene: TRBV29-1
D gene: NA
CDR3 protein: CSVAGPENIQYF
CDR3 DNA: TGCAGCGTTGCAGGACCGGAAAACATTCAGTACTTC

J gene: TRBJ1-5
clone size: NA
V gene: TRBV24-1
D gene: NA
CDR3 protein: CATTMDRSSNQPQHF
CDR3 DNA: TGTGCCACCACCATGGACAGATCTAGCAATCAGCCCCAGCATTTT

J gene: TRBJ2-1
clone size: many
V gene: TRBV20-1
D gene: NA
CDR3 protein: CSASHLSSYNEQFF
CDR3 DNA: TGCAGTGCTAGCCACTTGAGCTCCTACAATGAGCAGTTCTTC

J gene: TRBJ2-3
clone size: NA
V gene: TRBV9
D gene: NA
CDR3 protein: CASSVENSLSTQYF
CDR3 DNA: TGTGCCAGCAGCGTAGAGAATAGTTTAAGTACGCAGTATTTT

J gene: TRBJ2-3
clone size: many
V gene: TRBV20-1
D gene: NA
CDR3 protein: CSARDLSGGFTDTQYF
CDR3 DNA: TGCAGTGCTAGAGATCTTTCCGGTGGGTTCACAGATACGCAGTATTTT

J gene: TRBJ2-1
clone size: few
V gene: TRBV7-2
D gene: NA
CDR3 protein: CASSPTRHEQFF
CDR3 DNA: TGTGCCAGCAGCCCGACTAGACACGAGCAGTTCTTC

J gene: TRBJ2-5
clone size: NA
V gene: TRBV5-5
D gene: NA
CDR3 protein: CASSLEQVQYF
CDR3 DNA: TGTGCCAGCAGCTTGGAACAGGTGCAGTACTTC

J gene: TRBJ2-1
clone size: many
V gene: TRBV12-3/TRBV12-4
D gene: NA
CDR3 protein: CASSLVGTKYNEQFF
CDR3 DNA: TGTGCCAGCAGTTTAGTGGGGACAAAATACAATGAGCAGTTCTTC

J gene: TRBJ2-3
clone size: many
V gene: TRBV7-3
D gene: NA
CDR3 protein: CASSFSQTTDTQYF
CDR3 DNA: TGTGCCAGCAGCTTCTCACAGACCACAGATACGCAGTATTTT

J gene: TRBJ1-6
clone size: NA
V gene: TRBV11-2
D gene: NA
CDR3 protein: CASSQDSFGSPLHF
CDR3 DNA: TGTGCCAGCAGCCAAGACAGCTTTGGTTCACCCCTCCACTTT

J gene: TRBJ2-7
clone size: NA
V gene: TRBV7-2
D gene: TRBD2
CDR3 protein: CASSIAGGTLVGYEQYF
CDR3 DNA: TGTGCCAGCAGCATAGCGGGGGGTACCCTAGTCGGCTACGAGCAGTACTTC

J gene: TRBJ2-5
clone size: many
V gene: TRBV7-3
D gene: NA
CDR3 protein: CASSLTGGPQETQYF
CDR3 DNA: TGTGCCAGCAGCTTAACGGGGGGTCCCCAAGAGACCCAGTACTTC

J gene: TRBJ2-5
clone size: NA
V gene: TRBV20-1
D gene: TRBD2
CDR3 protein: CSAGGGAGQETQYF
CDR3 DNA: TGCAGTGCCGGGGGGGGGGCAGGGCAAGAGACCCAGTACTTC

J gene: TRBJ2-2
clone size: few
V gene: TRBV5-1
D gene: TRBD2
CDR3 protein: CASRPTSGYTGELFF
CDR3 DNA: TGCGCCAGCAGGCCGACTAGCGGTTACACCGGGGAGCTGTTTTTT

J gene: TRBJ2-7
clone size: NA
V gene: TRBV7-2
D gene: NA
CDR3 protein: CASSLRTNRGEQYF
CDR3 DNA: TGTGCCAGCAGCTTACGCACCAACCGGGGGGAGCAGTACTTC

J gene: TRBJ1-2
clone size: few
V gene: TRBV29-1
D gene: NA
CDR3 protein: CSVEEGNGYTF
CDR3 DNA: TGCAGCGTTGAAGAGGGGAATGGCTACACCTTC

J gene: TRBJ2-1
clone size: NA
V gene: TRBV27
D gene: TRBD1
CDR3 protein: CASGDRTGGRREQFF
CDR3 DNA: TGTGCCAGCGGAGATCGCACAGGGGGCCGCCGTGAGCAGTTCTTC

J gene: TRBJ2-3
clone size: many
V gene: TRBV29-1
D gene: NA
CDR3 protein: CSVEDPGWEAYTQYF
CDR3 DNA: TGCAGCGTTGAAGATCCCGGTTGGGAAGCGTACACGCAGTATTTT

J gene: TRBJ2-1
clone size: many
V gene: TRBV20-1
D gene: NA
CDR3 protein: CSATIGSVPAEQFF
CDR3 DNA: TGCAGTGCTACCATAGGTAGCGTTCCGGCTGAGCAGTTCTTC

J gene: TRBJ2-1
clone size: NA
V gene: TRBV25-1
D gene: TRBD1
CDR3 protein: CASSESGQGNNEQFF
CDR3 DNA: TGTGCCAGCAGTGAATCAGGACAGGGGAATAATGAGCAGTTCTTC

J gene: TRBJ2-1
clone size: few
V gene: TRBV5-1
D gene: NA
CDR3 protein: CASSLEPGANNEQFF
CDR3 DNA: TGCGCCAGCAGCTTGGAACCGGGGGCCAACAATGAGCAGTTCTTC

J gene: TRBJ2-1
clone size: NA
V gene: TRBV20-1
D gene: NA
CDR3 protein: CSASSDGRQGANNEQFF
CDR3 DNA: TGCAGTGCTAGTTCCGACGGGAGGCAGGGGGCGAACAATGAGCAGTTCTTC

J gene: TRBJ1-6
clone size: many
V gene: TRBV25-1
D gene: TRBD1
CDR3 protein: CASSQTGPRSPLHF
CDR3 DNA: TGTGCCAGCAGTCAGACAGGGCCTCGGTCACCCCTCCACTTT

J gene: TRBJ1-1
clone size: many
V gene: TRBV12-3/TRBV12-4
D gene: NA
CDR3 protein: CASSLLAEAFF
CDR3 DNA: TGTGCCAGCAGTTTACTCGCTGAAGCTTTCTTT

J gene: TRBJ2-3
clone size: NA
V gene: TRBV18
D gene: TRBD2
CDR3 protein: CASSPPLSGATDTQYF
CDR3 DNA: TGTGCCAGCTCACCACCTCTTAGCGGGGCGACAGATACGCAGTATTTT

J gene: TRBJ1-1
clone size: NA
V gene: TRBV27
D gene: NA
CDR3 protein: CASSFSLGLENTEAFF
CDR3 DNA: TGTGCCAGCAGTTTTAGTTTGGGGCTGGAGAACACTGAAGCTTTCTTT

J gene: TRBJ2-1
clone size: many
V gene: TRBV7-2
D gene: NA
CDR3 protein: CASSLDRTDYNEQFF
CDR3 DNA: TGTGCCAGCAGCTTAGATCGGACAGACTACAATGAGCAGTTCTTC

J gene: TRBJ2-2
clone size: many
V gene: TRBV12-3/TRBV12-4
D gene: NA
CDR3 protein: CASSFVTGELFF
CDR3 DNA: TGTGCCAGCAGCTTTGTAACCGGGGAGCTGTTTTTT

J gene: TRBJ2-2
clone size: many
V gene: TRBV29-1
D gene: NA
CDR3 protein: CSVVTGENTGELFF
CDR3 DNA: TGCAGCGTTGTAACCGGGGAGAACACCGGGGAGCTGTTTTTT

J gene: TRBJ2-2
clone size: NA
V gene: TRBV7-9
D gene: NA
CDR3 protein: CASSLDRRNPNTGELFF
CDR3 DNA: TGTGCCAGCAGCTTAGATAGGAGGAATCCGAACACCGGGGAGCTGTTTTTT

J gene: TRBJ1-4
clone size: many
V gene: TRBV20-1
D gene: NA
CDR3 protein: CSAYSGRHEKLFF
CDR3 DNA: TGCAGTGCCTATTCAGGACGACATGAAAAACTGTTTTTT

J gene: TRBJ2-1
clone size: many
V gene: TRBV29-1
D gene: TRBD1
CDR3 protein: CSVHPGGNEQFF
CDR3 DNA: TGCAGCGTCCACCCAGGGGGCAATGAGCAGTTCTTC

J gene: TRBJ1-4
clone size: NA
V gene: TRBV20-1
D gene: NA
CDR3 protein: CSARDMEGANEKLFF
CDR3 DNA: TGCAGTGCTAGAGATATGGAAGGGGCTAATGAAAAACTGTTTTTT

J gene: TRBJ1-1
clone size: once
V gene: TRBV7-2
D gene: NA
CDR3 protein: CASSLVVGVGDTEAFF
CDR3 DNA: TGTGCCAGCAGCTTAGTCGTCGGGGTAGGGGATACTGAAGCTTTCTTT

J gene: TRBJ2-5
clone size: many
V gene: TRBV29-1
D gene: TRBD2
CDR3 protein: CSVAGTSGETQYF
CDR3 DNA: TGCAGCGTCGCCGGGACTAGCGGGGAGACCCAGTACTTC

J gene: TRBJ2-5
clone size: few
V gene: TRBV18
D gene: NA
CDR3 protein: CASSPVVTGRQETQYF
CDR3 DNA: TGTGCCAGCTCACCAGTGGTAACAGGGAGACAAGAGACCCAGTACTTC

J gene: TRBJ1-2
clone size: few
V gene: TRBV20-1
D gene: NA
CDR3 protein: CSARVPGLYGYTF
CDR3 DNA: TGCAGTGCAAGGGTACCCGGACTCTATGGCTACACCTTC

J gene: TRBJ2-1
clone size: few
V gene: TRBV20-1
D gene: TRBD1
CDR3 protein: CSASFDVWVGQIGNEQFF
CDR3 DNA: TGCAGTGCTAGTTTTGACGTTTGGGTGGGACAGATAGGGAATGAGCAGTTCTTC

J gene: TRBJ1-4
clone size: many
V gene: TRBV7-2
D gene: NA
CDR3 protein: CASSLAGRPNEKLFF
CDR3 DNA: TGTGCCAGCAGCTTAGCGGGCAGACCTAATGAAAAACTGTTTTTT

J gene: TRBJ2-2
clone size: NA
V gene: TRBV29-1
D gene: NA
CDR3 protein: CSVEGFLGPGADTGELFF
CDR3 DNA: TGCAGCGTTGAAGGGTTCCTGGGGCCGGGGGCTGACACCGGGGAGCTGTTTTTT

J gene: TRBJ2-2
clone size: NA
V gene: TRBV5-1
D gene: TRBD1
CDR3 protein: CASSAGTDTGELFF
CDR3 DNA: TGCGCCAGCAGTGCCGGGACAGACACCGGGGAGCTGTTTTTT

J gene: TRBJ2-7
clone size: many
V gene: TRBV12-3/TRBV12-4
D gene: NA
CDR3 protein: CASSFGTRDYEQYF
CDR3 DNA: TGTGCCAGCAGTTTTGGGACACGGGACTACGAGCAGTACTTC

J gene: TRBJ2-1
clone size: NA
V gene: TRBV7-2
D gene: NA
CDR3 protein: CASSLALRNEQFF
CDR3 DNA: TGTGCCAGCAGCTTAGCACTTAGAAATGAGCAGTTCTTC

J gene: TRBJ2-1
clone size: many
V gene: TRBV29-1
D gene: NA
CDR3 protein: CSVGTDYNEQFF
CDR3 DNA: TGCAGCGTTGGTACAGACTACAATGAGCAGTTCTTC

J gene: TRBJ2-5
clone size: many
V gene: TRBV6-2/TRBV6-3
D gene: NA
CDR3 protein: CASGNGETQYF
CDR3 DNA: TGTGCCAGCGGGAACGGAGAGACCCAGTACTTC

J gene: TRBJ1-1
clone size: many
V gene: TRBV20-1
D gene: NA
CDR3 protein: CSARDLERNTEAFF
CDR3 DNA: TGCAGTGCTAGAGATTTGGAACGGAACACTGAAGCTTTCTTT

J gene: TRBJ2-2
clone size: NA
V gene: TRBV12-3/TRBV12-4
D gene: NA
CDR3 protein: CASSFGRANTGELFF
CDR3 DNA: TGTGCCAGCAGTTTTGGAAGAGCGAACACCGGGGAGCTGTTTTTT

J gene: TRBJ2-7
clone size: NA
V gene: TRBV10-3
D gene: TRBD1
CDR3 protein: CAISEPPGQSYEQYF
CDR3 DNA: TGTGCCATCAGTGAGCCACCGGGACAGAGCTACGAGCAGTACTTC

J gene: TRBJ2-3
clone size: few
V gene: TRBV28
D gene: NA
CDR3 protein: CASSLWAGAGTDTQYF
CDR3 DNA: TGTGCCAGCAGTTTGTGGGCCGGAGCTGGCACAGATACGCAGTATTTT

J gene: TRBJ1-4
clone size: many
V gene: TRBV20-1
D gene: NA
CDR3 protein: CSAVQVAPEKLFF
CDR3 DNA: TGCAGTGCTGTCCAGGTTGCCCCTGAAAAACTGTTTTTT

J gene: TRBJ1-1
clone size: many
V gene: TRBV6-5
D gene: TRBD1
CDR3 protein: CASSYNRGTNTEAFF
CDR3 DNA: TGTGCCAGCAGTTACAACAGGGGGACGAACACTGAAGCTTTCTTT

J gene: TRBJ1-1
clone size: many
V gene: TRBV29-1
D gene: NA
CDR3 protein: CSESTNINTEAFF
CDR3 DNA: TGCAGCGAATCGACGAATATCAACACTGAAGCTTTCTTT